Following are 8 T cell receptor beta chains from one sample sequenced in a study of blood T cell repertoires in COVID-19 (dated by TCRdb to the early 2020s). Libraries were made using the immunoSEQ multiplex PCR assay. As stored in TCRdb, this immuneACCESS dataset retains in-frame rearrangements with V and J assigned. A fraction of the clones does not appear; measured against another copy, unresolved V genes explain less than half of the discrepancy, and the remainder lacks a known reason. For this sample there are approximately 270,000 clones; 86% appear just once. In total, the top ten clones hold approximately 8.2% of the sample. The source material was peripheral blood. Receptor source: a man in his forties with active or convalescent COVID-19.

V is TRBV2 and J is TRBJ1-2; perhaps TRBD1 as D (5 bases). Trimming cost V 3 bases and J 4 bases, with 21 bases left between them. The CDR3 loop spans 17 amino acids. The V gene's germline CDR1 is SNHLY and CDR2 FYNNEI. In DNA form, the CDR3 reads TGTGCCAGCAGTGATATAACCCTCCAGGGAGGCCCCTATGGCTACACCTTC. It is translated as CASSDITLQGGPYGYTF.

The V gene is TRBV11-2, the J gene TRBJ2-1; D perhaps matches TRBD1 (7 bases). V lost 11 bases and J lost 7, with 18 bases in between. The CDR3 spans 13 residues. Germline CDR1 is SGHAT and CDR2 is FQNNGV. CDR3 in DNA: TGTGCCGGAGGGACAGTCGGATATAATGAGCAGTTCTTC. Amino acid sequence: CAGGTVGYNEQFF. Complete variable domain (other parts from reference TRBV11-2 and TRBJ2-1): EAGVAQSPRYKIIEKRQSVAFWCNPISGHATLYWYQQILGQGPKLLIQFQNNGVVDDSQLPKDRFSAERLKGVDSTLKIQPAKLEDSAVYLCAGGTVGYNEQFFGPGTRLTVL.

The chain employs TRBV11-2 and TRBJ2-1, with 7 bases matching TRBD2. The CDR3 sequence is 15 residues long. CDR1 is SGHAT, CDR2 FQNNGV, per germline. V lost 3 bases, J lost 4 bases, and 6 bases stayed unmatched. For the CDR3, the DNA is TGTGCCAGCAGCTTGGGGCCTAGCGGTTACAATGAGCAGTTCTTC. This encodes CASSLGPSGYNEQFF.

In this sample, this clone turned up once. The chain couples TRBV14 to TRBJ2-1; weak D call: TRBD1 (6 bases). This CDR3 contains 16 residues. V was pared by 0 bases and J by 7 bases, with 16 bases between. Germline-derived CDR1 and CDR2 are SGHDN and FVKESK. CDR3 amino acids: CASSQDQWTVSNEQFF. DNA for the CDR3: TGTGCCAGCAGCCAAGATCAATGGACAGTGTCGAATGAGCAGTTCTTC. Full variable domain (outside the CDR3, taken from reference TRBV14 and TRBJ2-1): EAGVTQFPSHSVIEKGQTVTLRCDPISGHDNLYWYRRVMGKEIKFLLHFVKESKQDESGMPNNRFLAERTGGTYSTLKVQPAELEDSGVYFCASSQDQWTVSNEQFFGPGTRLTVL.

The chain recombines TRBV24-1 with TRBJ1-5; TRBD1 matches at 8 bases. CDR3 length: 18 residues. V lost 2 bases and J lost 0; bases outside the gene matches: 8. CDR1 and CDR2 (germline): KGHDR, SFDVKD. The CDR3 DNA sequence: TGTGCCACCAGTGATTCTGGACAGGGATACCATAGCAATCAGCCCCAGCATTTT. Protein: CATSDSGQGYHSNQPQHF.

The CDR3 DNA follows: TGCAGTGTTATTAGCGGGAACACAGATACGCAGTATTTT. As protein: CSVISGNTDTQYF. The V and J genes are TRBV29-1 and TRBJ2-3, with 8 bases that match TRBD2. CDR3 length equals 13 residues. The V gene's germline CDR1 is SQVTM and CDR2 ANQGSEA.

The chain uses TRBV12-5 and TRBJ1-4; a possible D gene is TRBD1 (6 bases). V dropped 6 bases and J dropped 2 bases, with 16 bases sitting between them. The CDR3 is 16 amino acids. Germline CDR1 LGHNT, CDR2 FRNRAP. The CDR3 loop reads CASGPSGDSTNEKLFF. The DNA of the CDR3 is TGTGCTAGTGGCCCATCAGGGGATTCGACTAATGAAAAACTGTTTTTT.

J is TRBJ1-2 and V is TRBV29-1; TRBD1 aligns across 9 bases. This CDR3 is 16 amino acids long. V shed 5 bases and J 1 base; nucleotides not matched to a gene: 11. Looked up from germline, CDR1 is SQVTM and CDR2 is ANQGSEA. The CDR3 protein is CSVSGTGKGGNYGYTF. The CDR3 nucleotides are TGCAGCGTTTCTGGGACAGGGAAAGGGGGTAACTATGGCTACACCTTC. Using reference TRBV29-1 and TRBJ1-2 for the parts outside the CDR3, the full variable domain is SAVISQKPSRDICQRGTSLTIQCQVDSQVTMMFWYRQQPGQSLTLIATANQGSEATYESGFVIDKFPISRPNLTFSTLTVSNMSPEDSSIYLCSVSGTGKGGNYGYTFGSGTRLTVV.